This paragraph reports one T cell receptor (beta chain). Antigen unknown. The sample belongs to a study of T cell repertoires in cytomegalovirus infection. TCRdb called the reads again in MiXCR, with one record for every CDR3 protein. The sample lists 300,000 to 450,000 distinct CDR3 sequences, 15% to 20% occurring once. V lost 5 bases to trimming and J lost 3 bases; unmatched junction nucleotides: 4. The CDR3 loop spans 15 amino acids. The germline gives CDR1 LNHDA, CDR2 SQIVND (reference sequence). The study's findings and limits: CMV-specific HLA-C-restricted TCR beta clonotypes dominated the ex vivo response. Identification of carriers of CMV plus the relevant HLA was achieved through cumulative public TCR beta family frequency.

Sequencing was performed on PBMCs. This chain joins TRBV19 and TRBJ2-1; 10 bases agree with TRBD1. The source is a human donor in good health (CMV status not recorded). Some clones in this sample may be carry-over from other donors' samples. CDR3: CASSPDRGYYNEQFF. The CDR3, as DNA: TGTGCCAGTAGTCCGGACAGGGGGTACTACAATGAGCAGTTCTTC. Supplemented by reference TRBV19 and TRBJ2-1, the full variable domain reads DGGITQSPKYLFRKEGQNVTLSCEQNLNHDAMYWYRQDPGQGLRLIYYSQIVNDFQKGDIAEGYSVSREKKESFPLTVTSAQKNPTAFYLCASSPDRGYYNEQFFGPGTRLTVL.